The text below deals with one T cell receptor (beta chain). The antigen remains unidentified. Germline values: CDR1 GTSNPN, CDR2 SVGIG (reference sequence). V was pared by 0 bases and J by 4 bases, with 19 bases between. The CDR3 loop spans 17 amino acids. This entry is derived from a study of OX40 agonist ivuxolimab in advanced cancers. Profiling relied on immunoSEQ multiplex PCR, and the TCRdb table lists in-frame clones only, not all of them. The sample lists fewer than 25,000 clones; about 88% were seen once. Study-wide results and caveats: Several nonresponders also turned out to have low normalized T-cell clonal expansion.

This material consisted of CD4+ or CD8+ T cells sorted from blood, taken in a trial of the OX40 agonist ivuxolimab. The chain is built from TRBV30 and TRBJ1-5; D is perhaps TRBD1 (6 bases). The sequence was obtained from an adult with an advanced solid tumor such as melanoma, head and neck, liver or kidney cancer. The CDR3 coding sequence is TGTGCCTGGAGTGTATTCGGAGACAGGCTCCTAAATCAGCCCCAGCATTTT. It codes for CAWSVFGDRLLNQPQHF.